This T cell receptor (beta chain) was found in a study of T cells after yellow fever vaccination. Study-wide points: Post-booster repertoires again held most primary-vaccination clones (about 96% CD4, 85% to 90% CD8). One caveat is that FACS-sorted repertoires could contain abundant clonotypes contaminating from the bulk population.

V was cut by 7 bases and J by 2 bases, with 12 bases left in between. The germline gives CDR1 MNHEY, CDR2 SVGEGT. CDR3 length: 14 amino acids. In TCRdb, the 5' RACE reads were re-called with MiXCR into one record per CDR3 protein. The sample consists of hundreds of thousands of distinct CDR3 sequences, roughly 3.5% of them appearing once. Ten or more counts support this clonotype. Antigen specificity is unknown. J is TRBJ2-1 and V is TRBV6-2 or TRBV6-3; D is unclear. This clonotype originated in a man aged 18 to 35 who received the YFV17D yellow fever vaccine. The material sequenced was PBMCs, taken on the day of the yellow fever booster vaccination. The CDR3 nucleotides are TGTGCCAGCACCCACCTGGGGACCTACAATGAGCAGTTCTTC. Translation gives CASTHLGTYNEQFF.